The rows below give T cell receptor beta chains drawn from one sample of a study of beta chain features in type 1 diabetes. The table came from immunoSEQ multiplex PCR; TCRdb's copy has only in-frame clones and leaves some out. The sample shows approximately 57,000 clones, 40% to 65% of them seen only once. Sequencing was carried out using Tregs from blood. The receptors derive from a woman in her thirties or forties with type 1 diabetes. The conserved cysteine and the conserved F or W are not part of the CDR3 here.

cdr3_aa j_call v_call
ASSLGQVNTGELF TRBJ2-2 TRBV7-2
ASSRTSGPVTDTQY TRBJ2-3 TRBV9
ASSSINAGLHEQY TRBJ2-7 TRBV27
ASSLHGGGKPQH TRBJ1-5 TRBV28
ASSGGGYEQY TRBJ2-7 TRBV6-1
AWSPGTSGNRETQY TRBJ2-5 TRBV30
ASGAGSRGSPLH TRBJ1-6 TRBV5-5
ATSTSGRVTSL TRBJ1-1 TRBV15
ASRQTGFNEQF TRBJ2-1 TRBV4-3
ASSLVPGRFAEAF TRBJ1-1 TRBV5-1
ASSFRSGNSPLH TRBJ1-6 TRBV28
ASVGAAGGYT TRBJ1-2 TRBV19
SVPPLAGSTNGEIQY TRBJ2-5 TRBV29-1
ASSQGEGLTYNEQF TRBJ2-1 TRBV4-2
ASSQVRGQGNYGYT TRBJ1-2 TRBV4-1
ASSFTGVDGYT TRBJ1-2 TRBV7-9
ASSYSRQPYEQY TRBJ2-7 TRBV6-5
ASSYSSSGDSPLH TRBJ1-6 TRBV6-5
ASGGQSYEQY TRBJ2-7 TRBV6-1
ASSTIAGGGNSYNEQF TRBJ2-1 TRBV7-6
ASSLRAQETQY TRBJ2-5 TRBV7-9
ASSLGDEQF TRBJ2-1 TRBV7-9
ASSFTGTGVHEQY TRBJ2-7 TRBV6-1
ASSGLTTSETQY TRBJ2-5 TRBV9